The clone carrying this T cell receptor (beta chain) turned up a few times. Germline V gives CDR1 SNHLY, CDR2 FYNNEI. This CDR3 has 14 residues. V was pared by 2 bases and J by 8 bases, with 12 bases between. The data stem from a study of T cells in Graves' hyperthyroidism and ophthalmopathy. It was RNA transcripts that yielded the amplified TCR beta CDR3 regions. Carried out on the TCR CDR3, a first-round RT-PCR used the HTBI primer set. Each CDR3 protein gets one entry after TCRdb re-called the multiplex PCR reads with MiXCR. This sample carries some 600,000 distinct CDR3 sequences, around 46% of them seen once, and the ten largest clones take 8.2%.

The V gene is TRBV2, the J gene TRBJ1-4; D is possibly TRBD1 (6 bases). This receptor was taken from a woman aged 18 to 35 with Graves' hyperthyroidism. The sample was peripheral blood or thyroid tissue (not recorded which). CDR3 in DNA: TGTGCCAGCAGTGAATGGGGGGCTCGAGAAAAACTGTTTTTT. Amino acids: CASSEWGAREKLFF.